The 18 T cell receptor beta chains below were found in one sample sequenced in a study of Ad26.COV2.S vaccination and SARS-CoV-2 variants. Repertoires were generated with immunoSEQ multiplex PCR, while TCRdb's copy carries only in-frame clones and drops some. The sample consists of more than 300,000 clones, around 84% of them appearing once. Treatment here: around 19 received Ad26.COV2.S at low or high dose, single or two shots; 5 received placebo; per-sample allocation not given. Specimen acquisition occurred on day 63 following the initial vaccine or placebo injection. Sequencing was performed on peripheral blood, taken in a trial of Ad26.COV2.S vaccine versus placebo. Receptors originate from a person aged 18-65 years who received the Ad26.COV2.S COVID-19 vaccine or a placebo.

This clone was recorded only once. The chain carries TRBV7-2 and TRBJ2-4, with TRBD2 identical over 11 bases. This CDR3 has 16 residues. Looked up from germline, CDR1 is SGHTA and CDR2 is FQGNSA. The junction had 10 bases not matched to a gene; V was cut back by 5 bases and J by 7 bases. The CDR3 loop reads CASSTRVAGGPNIQYF. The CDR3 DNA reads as TGTGCCAGCAGCACCCGGGTAGCGGGGGGGCCTAACATTCAGTACTTC.

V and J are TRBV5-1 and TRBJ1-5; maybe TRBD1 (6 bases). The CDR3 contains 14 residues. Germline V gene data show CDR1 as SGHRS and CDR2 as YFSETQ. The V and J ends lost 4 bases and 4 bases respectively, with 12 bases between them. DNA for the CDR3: TGCGCCAGCAGCCTGGACAGCAATAATCAGCCCCAGCATTTT. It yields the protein CASSLDSNNQPQHF. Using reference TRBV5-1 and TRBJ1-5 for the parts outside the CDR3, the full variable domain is KAGVTQTPRYLIKTRGQQVTLSCSPISGHRSVSWYQQTPGQGLQFLFEYFSETQRNKGNFPGRFSGRQFSNSRSEMNVSTLELGDSALYLCASSLDSNNQPQHFGDGTRLSIL.

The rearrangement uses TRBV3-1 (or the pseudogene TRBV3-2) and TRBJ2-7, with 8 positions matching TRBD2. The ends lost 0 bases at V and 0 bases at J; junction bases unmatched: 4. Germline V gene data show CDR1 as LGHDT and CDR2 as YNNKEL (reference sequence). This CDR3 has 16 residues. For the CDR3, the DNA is TGTGCCAGCAGCCAAGATAGGAGCGGGGGCTCCTACGAGCAGTACTTC. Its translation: CASSQDRSGGSYEQYF.

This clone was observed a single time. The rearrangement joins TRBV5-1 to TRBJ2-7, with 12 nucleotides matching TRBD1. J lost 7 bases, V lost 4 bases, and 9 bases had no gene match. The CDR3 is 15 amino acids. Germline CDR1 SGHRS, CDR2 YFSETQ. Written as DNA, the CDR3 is TGCGCCAGCAGCGCCCCGGGACAGGGGGCGGGTGAGCAGTACTTC. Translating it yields CASSAPGQGAGEQYF.

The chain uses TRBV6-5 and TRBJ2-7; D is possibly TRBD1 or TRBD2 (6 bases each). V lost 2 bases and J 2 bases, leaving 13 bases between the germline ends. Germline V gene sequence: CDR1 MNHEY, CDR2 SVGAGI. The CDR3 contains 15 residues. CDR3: CASSYGGGPPYEQYF. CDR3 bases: TGTGCCAGCAGTTACGGTGGGGGGCCTCCCTACGAGCAGTACTTC.

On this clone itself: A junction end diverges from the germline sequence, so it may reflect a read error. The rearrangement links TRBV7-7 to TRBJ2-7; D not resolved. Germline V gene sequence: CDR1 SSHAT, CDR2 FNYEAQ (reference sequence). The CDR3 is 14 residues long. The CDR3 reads CASSSTPGFGEQYF. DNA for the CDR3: TGTGCTAGCAGCTCAACCCCGGGTTTTGGCGAGCAGTACTTC.

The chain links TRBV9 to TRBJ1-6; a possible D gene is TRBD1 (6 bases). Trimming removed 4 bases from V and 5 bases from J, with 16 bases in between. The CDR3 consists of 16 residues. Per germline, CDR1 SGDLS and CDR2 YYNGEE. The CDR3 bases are TGTGCCAGCAGCCGAGAGGACAGTTGGAATAATTCACCCCTCCACTTT. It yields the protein CASSREDSWNNSPLHF.

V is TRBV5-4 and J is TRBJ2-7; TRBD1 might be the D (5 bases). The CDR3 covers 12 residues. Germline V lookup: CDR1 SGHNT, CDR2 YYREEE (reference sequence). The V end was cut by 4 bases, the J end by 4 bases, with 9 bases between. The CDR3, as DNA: TGTGCCAGCAGCGTTGACAGTTACGAGCAGTACTTC. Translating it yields CASSVDSYEQYF.

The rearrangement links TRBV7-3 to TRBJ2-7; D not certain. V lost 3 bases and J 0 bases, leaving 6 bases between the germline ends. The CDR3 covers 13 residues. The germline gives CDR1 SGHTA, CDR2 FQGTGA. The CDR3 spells CASSFTPSYEQYF. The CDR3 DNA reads TGTGCCAGCAGCTTCACCCCCTCCTACGAGCAGTACTTC.

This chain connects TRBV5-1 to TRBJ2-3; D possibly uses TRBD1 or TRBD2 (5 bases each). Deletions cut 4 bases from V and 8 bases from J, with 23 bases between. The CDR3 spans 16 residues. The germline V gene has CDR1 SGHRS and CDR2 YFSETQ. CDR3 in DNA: TGCGCCAGCAGCAATAACATTGGGGTGACGGGGACTACGCAGTATTTT. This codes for CASSNNIGVTGTTQYF.

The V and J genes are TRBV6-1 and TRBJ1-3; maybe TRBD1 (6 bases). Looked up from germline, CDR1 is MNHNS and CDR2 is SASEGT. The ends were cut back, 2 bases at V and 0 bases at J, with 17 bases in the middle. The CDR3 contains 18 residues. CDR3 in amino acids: CASSERGDISSSGNTIYF. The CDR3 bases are TGTGCCAGCAGTGAAAGGGGGGACATAAGTTCCTCTGGAAACACCATATATTTT.

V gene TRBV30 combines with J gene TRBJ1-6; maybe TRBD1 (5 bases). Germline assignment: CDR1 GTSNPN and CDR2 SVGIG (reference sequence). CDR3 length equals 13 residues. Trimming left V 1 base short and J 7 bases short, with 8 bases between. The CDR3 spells CAWSDDRNSPLHF. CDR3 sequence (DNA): TGTGCCTGGAGTGATGACAGAAATTCACCCCTCCACTTT.

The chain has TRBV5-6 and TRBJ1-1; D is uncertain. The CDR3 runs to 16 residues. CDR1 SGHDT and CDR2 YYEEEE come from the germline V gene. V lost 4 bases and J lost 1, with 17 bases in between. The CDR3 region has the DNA TGTGCCAGCAGCACCCTGGCGAGCAAAAAGAACACTGAAGCTTTCTTT. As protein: CASSTLASKKNTEAFF.

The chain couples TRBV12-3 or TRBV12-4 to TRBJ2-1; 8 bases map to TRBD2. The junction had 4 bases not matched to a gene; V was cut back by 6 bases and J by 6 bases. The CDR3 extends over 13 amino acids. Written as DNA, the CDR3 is TGTGCCAGCAGCCCAGCGGGGGTCAATGAGCAGTTCTTC. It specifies CASSPAGVNEQFF.

The DNA of the CDR3 is TGTGCCAGCAGCCCAAGGGATTACCGCGGGTACACTGAAGCTTTCTTT. Protein product: CASSPRDYRGYTEAFF. V and J are TRBV9 and TRBJ1-1, with D unresolved. Germline V lookup: CDR1 SGDLS, CDR2 YYNGEE. The CDR3 is made up of 16 amino acids. Trimming pared 4 bases from V and 3 bases from J, leaving 19 bases between.

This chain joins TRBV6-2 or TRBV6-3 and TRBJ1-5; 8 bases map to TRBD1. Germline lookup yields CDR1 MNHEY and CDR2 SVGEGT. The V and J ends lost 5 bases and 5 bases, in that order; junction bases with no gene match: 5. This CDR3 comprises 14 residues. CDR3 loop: CASSVQGAYQPQHF. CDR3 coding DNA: TGTGCCAGCAGTGTTCAGGGGGCGTATCAGCCCCAGCATTTT.

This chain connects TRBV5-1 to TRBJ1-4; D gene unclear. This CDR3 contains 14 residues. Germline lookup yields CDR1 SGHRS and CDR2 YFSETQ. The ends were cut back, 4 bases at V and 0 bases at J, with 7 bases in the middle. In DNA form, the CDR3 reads TGCGCCAGCAGCCCGGCTGCAACTAATGAAAAACTGTTTTTT. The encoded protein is CASSPAATNEKLFF. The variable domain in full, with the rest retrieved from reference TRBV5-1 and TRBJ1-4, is KAGVTQTPRYLIKTRGQQVTLSCSPISGHRSVSWYQQTPGQGLQFLFEYFSETQRNKGNFPGRFSGRQFSNSRSEMNVSTLELGDSALYLCASSPAATNEKLFFGSGTQLSVL.

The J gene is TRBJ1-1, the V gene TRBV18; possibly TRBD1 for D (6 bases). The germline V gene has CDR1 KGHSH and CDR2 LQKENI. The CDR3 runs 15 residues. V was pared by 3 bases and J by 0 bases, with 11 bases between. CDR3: CASSPPRGLNTEAFF. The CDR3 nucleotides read TGTGCCAGCTCACCTCCAAGGGGGTTGAACACTGAAGCTTTCTTT.